The 27 T cell receptor beta chains below all came from one sample that was sequenced in a study of monozygotic twins with inflammatory bowel disease (dated by TCRdb to about 2019). Receptor libraries were prepared by 5' RACE. The sequencing machine was an Illumina HiSeq 2500. Following TCRdb reprocessing, every CDR3 protein sequence forms one entry, and DNA is not provided. The table of this sample itemizes some 200,000 distinct CDR3 sequences. The ten largest make up about 8% of the sample. Specimen: blood. These receptors were collected from a human donor with ulcerative colitis or Crohn's disease, or a healthy co-twin of an affected twin (not recorded which).

The chain joins TRBV20-1 to TRBJ2-1; TCRdb gives TRBD2 as the D gene, but with no DNA this cannot be confirmed. CDR3 size: 17 residues. CDR1 and CDR2 (germline): DFQATT, SNEGSKA (reference sequence). The chain's CDR3 is CSADKTSGGAFYNEQFF.

The chain employs TRBV4-1 and TRBJ1-2; TCRdb outputs TRBD1, but without DNA this stays unchecked. CDR3 length: 14 amino acids. CDR1 and CDR2 (germline): MGHRA, YSYEKL. The CDR3 spells CASSQGQGGFGYTF.

The chain recombines TRBV9 with TRBJ1-6; with no DNA, the TCRdb D assignment of TRBD1 cannot be verified. The germline gives CDR1 SGDLS, CDR2 YYNGEE. CDR3 length: 15 amino acids. CDR3 sequence reads: CASSPRTENNSPLHF.

The chain links TRBV20-1 to TRBJ2-1; TCRdb's D call of TRBD1 is untestable without DNA. Germline assignment: CDR1 DFQATT and CDR2 SNEGSKA (reference sequence). This CDR3 has 14 amino acids. CDR3: CSARRTGGYNEQFF.

This chain links TRBV27 with TRBJ2-4; no DNA is available, so the TRBD2 call from TCRdb remains unchecked. Germline V gives CDR1 MNHEY, CDR2 SMNVEV (reference sequence). There are 14 residues in the CDR3. The CDR3 spells CASSSSGGNYIQYF.

This chain connects TRBV5-1 to TRBJ1-2; TCRdb picks TRBD1, but there is no DNA to check that call. The CDR3 length is 18 residues. Germline V CDR1 and CDR2: SGHRS, YFSETQ. CDR3: CASSPIGVGTDYNYGYTF.

The rearrangement joins TRBV27 to TRBJ2-7. Germline CDR1 reads MNHEY; CDR2 reads SMNVEV (reference sequence). The CDR3 sequence is 13 residues long. The CDR3 reads CASSPTIAYEQYF.

V is TRBV24-1 and J is TRBJ2-1; with no DNA, the TCRdb D assignment of TRBD2 cannot be verified. The CDR3 covers 16 residues. The V gene's germline CDR1 is KGHDR and CDR2 SFDVKD. The CDR3 here is CATSDPGLADYNEQFF.

The CDR3 sequence: CASSRRVGGNYGYTF. The rearrangement joins TRBV12-3 or TRBV12-4 to TRBJ1-2. The CDR3 spans 15 residues.

J is TRBJ2-1 and V is TRBV27; with no DNA, the TCRdb D assignment of TRBD2 cannot be verified. The CDR3 contains 15 residues. CDR1 is MNHEY, CDR2 SMNVEV, per germline (reference sequence). The chain's CDR3 is CASSPLWGRDNEQFF.

V is TRBV11-1 and J is TRBJ2-3; TCRdb selects TRBD1, and the lack of DNA leaves this call unchecked. This CDR3 is 15 amino acids long. Per the germline V gene, CDR1 is SGHAT and CDR2 is FQDESV (reference sequence). The CDR3 protein is CASTYLGGGADTQYF.

This sequence joins TRBV19 and TRBJ1-5; TCRdb selects TRBD1, and the lack of DNA leaves this call unchecked. The V gene's germline CDR1 is LNHDA and CDR2 SQIVND (reference sequence). The CDR3 is 15 amino acids. The CDR3 is CASLPFGTVNQPQHF.

CDR3 sequence: CSVGTGSSYNEQFF. This chain links TRBV29-1 with TRBJ2-1. This CDR3 comprises 14 residues. Germline CDR1 and CDR2: SQVTM and ANQGSEA.

The chain carries TRBV24-1 and TRBJ2-1; the TRBD1 assignment by TCRdb is unverifiable without DNA. The germline V gene encodes CDR1 KGHDR and CDR2 SFDVKD. CDR3 size: 15 residues. The CDR3 protein is CATSDGQGPNNEQFF.

This chain joins TRBV12-3 or TRBV12-4 and TRBJ1-2. This CDR3 comprises 18 residues. This CDR3 is CASSLARVSGTGNYGYTF.

The V call is TRBV10-3, the J call TRBJ2-3; no DNA is available, so the TRBD1 call from TCRdb remains unchecked. This CDR3 is 16 amino acids long. Germline V gene data show CDR1 as ENHRY and CDR2 as SYGVKD. The CDR3 spells CAISDPGRDRADTQYF.

V is TRBV20-1 and J is TRBJ1-6; the TCRdb call, TRBD1, lacks DNA for checking. This CDR3 region has 15 residues. From germline, CDR1 is DFQATT and CDR2 SNEGSKA (reference sequence). This chain's CDR3 is CSARIGGARGSPLHF.

The chain has TRBV6-1 and TRBJ1-2. CDR1 and CDR2 (germline): MNHNS, SASEGT. The CDR3 is made up of 12 amino acids. The chain's CDR3 is CASSESNYGYTF.

The chain combines TRBV19 with TRBJ1-1. Germline assignment: CDR1 LNHDA and CDR2 SQIVND (reference sequence). This CDR3 spans 16 amino acids. This CDR3 reads CASSIWIEQPWTEAFF.

The chain's CDR3 is CASSLMYQPQHF. The rearrangement links TRBV12-3 or TRBV12-4 to TRBJ1-5. The CDR3 length is 12 residues.

The chain couples TRBV3-1 to TRBJ1-5. The germline V gene encodes CDR1 LGHDT and CDR2 YNNKEL (reference sequence). The CDR3 length is 15 residues. The CDR3 here is CASSQDFGGNQPQHF. Variable domain in full (rest from reference TRBV3-1 and TRBJ1-5): DTAVSQTPKYLVTQMGNDKSIKCEQNLGHDTMYWYKQDSKKFLKIMFSYNNKELIINETVPNRFSPKSPDKAHLNLHINSLELGDSAVYFCASSQDFGGNQPQHFGDGTRLSIL.

This chain links TRBV7-2 with TRBJ2-5. CDR1 SGHTA and CDR2 FQGNSA come from the germline V gene. This CDR3 spans 14 amino acids. Here the CDR3 reads CASSLSGSVETQYF. Full variable domain (missing parts from reference TRBV7-2 and TRBJ2-5): GAGVSQSPSNKVTEKGKDVELRCDPISGHTALYWYRQSLGQGLEFLIYFQGNSAPDKSGLPSDRFSAERTGGSVSTLTIQRTQQEDSAVYLCASSLSGSVETQYFGPGTRLLVL.

The chain links TRBV20-1 to TRBJ2-1. The CDR3 sequence is 12 residues long. The V gene's germline CDR1 is DFQATT and CDR2 SNEGSKA (reference sequence). The CDR3 loop reads CSASGAHNEQFF.

V is TRBV5-1 and J is TRBJ1-5; TCRdb returns TRBD1, unconfirmable since there is no DNA. Germline V gives CDR1 SGHRS, CDR2 YFSETQ. This CDR3 has 15 residues. The CDR3 spells CASRPEGVSNQPQHF.

The rearrangement uses TRBV7-8 and TRBJ2-7. The CDR3 has 13 residues. Germline values: CDR1 SGHVS, CDR2 FQNEAQ. CDR3 residues: CASSRTLSYEQYF.

J is TRBJ2-1 and V is TRBV6-1. The germline gives CDR1 MNHNS, CDR2 SASEGT. CDR3 length: 14 residues. This CDR3 reads CASSRYQDDNEQFF.

The chain combines TRBV12-3 or TRBV12-4 with TRBJ2-7. The CDR3 is 13 residues long. The CDR3 here is CASTTPKPYEQYF.